What follows are 6 T cell receptor beta chains derived from one specimen sequenced in a study of Graves' ophthalmopathy and Graves' hyperthyroidism. Investigators amplified TCR beta CDR3 regions from RNA transcripts. An initial RT-PCR round employing HTBI primers preceded a second-round multiplex PCR. TCRdb independently ran MiXCR on the multiplex PCR reads; one entry per CDR3 protein. The sample yields around 600,000 distinct CDR3 sequences, roughly two fifths seen once. The sample consisted of peripheral blood. These TCRs come from an adult man with Graves' ophthalmopathy.

This clonotype was counted between two and nine times. A read error may explain this, as a much larger clone is one base away. V is TRBV2 and J is TRBJ1-3, with a possible D match to TRBD1 (5 bases). This CDR3 is 14 amino acids long. Germline V gene sequence: CDR1 SNHLY, CDR2 FYNNEI. Trimming cost V 4 bases and J 4 bases, with 11 bases left between them. In nucleotides, the CDR3 is TGTGCCAGCAGTGGAGGAGGGGCCGGAAACACCATATATTTT. Translation gives CASSGGGAGNTIYF. Full variable domain (remainder filled in from reference TRBV2 and TRBJ1-3): EPEVTQTPSHQVTQMGQEVILRCVPISNHLYFYWYRQILGQKVEFLVSFYNNEISEKSEIFDDQFSVERPDGSNFTLKIRSTKLEDSAMYFCASSGGGAGNTIYFGEGSWLTVV.

This clonotype was recorded a few times. J is TRBJ1-1 and V is TRBV7-9; unclear D gene. CDR1 SEHNR and CDR2 FQNEAQ come from the germline V gene (reference sequence). This CDR3 is 13 amino acids long. Trimming stripped 2 bases from V and 5 bases from J, with 9 bases between. The DNA for the CDR3 is TGTGCCAGCAGCTTATCGACGGGAACTGAAGCTTTCTTT. This codes for CASSLSTGTEAFF. Variable domain in full (rest from reference TRBV7-9 and TRBJ1-1): DTGVSQNPRHKITKRGQNVTFRCDPISEHNRLYWYRQTLGQGPEFLTYFQNEAQLEKSRLLSDRFSAERPKGSFSTLEIQRTEQGDSAMYLCASSLSTGTEAFFGQGTRLTVV.

The V and J genes are TRBV9 and TRBJ1-1, with TRBD1 matching over 9 bases. The trim removed 4 bases at V and 0 bases at J, leaving 13 bases unmatched. CDR1 and CDR2 from the germline V gene are SGDLS and YYNGEE. The CDR3 covers 18 residues. The CDR3 here is CASSPRTGEGLMNTEAFF. CDR3 DNA: TGTGCCAGCAGCCCCCGGACAGGGGAGGGTTTAATGAACACTGAAGCTTTCTTT. The entire variable domain, with the rest obtained from reference TRBV9 and TRBJ1-1, is as follows: DSGVTQTPKHLITATGQRVTLRCSPRSGDLSVYWYQQSLDQGLQFLIQYYNGEERAKGNILERFSAQQFPDLHSELNLSSLELGDSALYFCASSPRTGEGLMNTEAFFGQGTRLTVV.

This chain links TRBV7-9 with TRBJ1-4, with TRBD1 as a possible D gene (6 bases). CDR3 size: 14 residues. The germline gives CDR1 SEHNR, CDR2 FQNEAQ (reference sequence). Trimming took 5 bases from V and 7 from J, leaving 14 bases between them. The CDR3 sequence: CASSLPDRTEKLFF. The CDR3 coding sequence is TGTGCCAGCAGCCTACCTGACAGGACTGAAAAACTGTTTTTT. Full variable domain (remainder filled in from reference TRBV7-9 and TRBJ1-4): DTGVSQNPRHKITKRGQNVTFRCDPISEHNRLYWYRQTLGQGPEFLTYFQNEAQLEKSRLLSDRFSAERPKGSFSTLEIQRTEQGDSAMYLCASSLPDRTEKLFFGSGTQLSVL.

This clonotype was counted ten times or more. The V call is TRBV19, the J call TRBJ2-5; D not certain. Trimming pared 0 bases from V and 1 base from J, leaving 9 bases between. The CDR3 runs to 15 residues. Germline V gene data show CDR1 as LNHDA and CDR2 as SQIVND (reference sequence). The CDR3 DNA reads as TGTGCCAGTAGTATAGATCGTAACAGCCAAGAGACCCAGTACTTC. Protein product: CASSIDRNSQETQYF.

This clonotype was counted at least ten times. The chain combines TRBV19 with TRBJ2-5; D gene uncertain. V gave up 1 base and J gave up 5 bases, with 8 bases separating them. Germline loops: CDR1 LNHDA, CDR2 SQIVND (reference sequence). The CDR3 loop spans 13 amino acids. CDR3: CASSIGGQETQYF. CDR3 DNA sequence: TGTGCCAGTAGTATAGGTGGGCAGGAGACCCAGTACTTC.